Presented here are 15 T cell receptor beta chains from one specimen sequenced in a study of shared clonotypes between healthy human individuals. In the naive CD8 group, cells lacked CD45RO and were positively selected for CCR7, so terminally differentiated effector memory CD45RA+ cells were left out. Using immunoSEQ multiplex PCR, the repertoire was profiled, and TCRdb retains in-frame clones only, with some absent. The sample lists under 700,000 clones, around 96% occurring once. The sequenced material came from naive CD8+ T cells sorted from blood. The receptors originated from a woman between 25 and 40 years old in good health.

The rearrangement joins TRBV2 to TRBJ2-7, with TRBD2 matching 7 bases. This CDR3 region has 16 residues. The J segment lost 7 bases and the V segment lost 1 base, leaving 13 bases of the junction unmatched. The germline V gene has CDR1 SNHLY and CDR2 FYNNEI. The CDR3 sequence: CASSEVGLAVRWEQYF. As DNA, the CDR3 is TGTGCCAGCAGTGAAGTGGGGCTAGCGGTACGGTGGGAGCAGTACTTC.

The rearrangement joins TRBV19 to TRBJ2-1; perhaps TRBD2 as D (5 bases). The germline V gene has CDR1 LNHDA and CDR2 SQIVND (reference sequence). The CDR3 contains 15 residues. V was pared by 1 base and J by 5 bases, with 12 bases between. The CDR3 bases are TGTGCCAGTAGTATAGGGGGAGAGTTCCACAATGAGCAGTTCTTC. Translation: CASSIGGEFHNEQFF.

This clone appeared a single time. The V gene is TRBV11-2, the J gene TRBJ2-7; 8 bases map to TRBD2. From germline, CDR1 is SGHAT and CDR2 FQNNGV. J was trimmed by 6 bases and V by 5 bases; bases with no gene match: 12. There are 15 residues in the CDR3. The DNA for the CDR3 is TGTGCCAGCAGCGGGGGGAGCGGGAGAGTTCTCGAGCAGTACTTC. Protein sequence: CASSGGSGRVLEQYF.

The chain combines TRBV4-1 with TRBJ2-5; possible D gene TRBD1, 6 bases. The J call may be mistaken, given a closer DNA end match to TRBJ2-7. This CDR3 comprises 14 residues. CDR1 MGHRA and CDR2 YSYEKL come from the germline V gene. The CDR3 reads CASSHVTGPYEQYF. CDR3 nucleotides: TGCGCCAGCAGCCATGTGACAGGCCCCTACGAGCAGTACTTC.

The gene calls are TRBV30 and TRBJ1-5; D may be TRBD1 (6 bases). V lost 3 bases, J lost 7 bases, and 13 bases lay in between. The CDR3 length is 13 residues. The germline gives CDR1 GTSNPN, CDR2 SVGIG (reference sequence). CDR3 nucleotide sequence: TGTGCCTGGAGCCCAGGGGTAGGCCAGCCCCAGCATTTT. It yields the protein CAWSPGVGQPQHF.

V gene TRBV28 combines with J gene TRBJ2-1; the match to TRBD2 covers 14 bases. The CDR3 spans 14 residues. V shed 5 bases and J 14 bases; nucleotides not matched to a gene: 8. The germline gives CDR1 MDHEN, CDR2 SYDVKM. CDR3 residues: CASSLGLAGAGKFF. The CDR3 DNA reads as TGTGCCAGCAGTCTGGGACTAGCGGGAGCCGGGAAGTTCTTC.

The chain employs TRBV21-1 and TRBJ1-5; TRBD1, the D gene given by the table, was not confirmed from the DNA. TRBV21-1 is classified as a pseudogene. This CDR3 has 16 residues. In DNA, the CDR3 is TGTGCCAGCGGATCCTTGGGACAGCGAGATCATCAGCCCCAGCATTTT. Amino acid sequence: CASGSLGQRDHQPQHF.

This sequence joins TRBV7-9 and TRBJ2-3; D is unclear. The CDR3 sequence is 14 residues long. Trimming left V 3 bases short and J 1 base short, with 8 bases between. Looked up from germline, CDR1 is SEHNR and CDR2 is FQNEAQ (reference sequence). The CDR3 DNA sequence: TGTGCCAGCAGCTTTCGCGGTCGCACAGATACGCAGTATTTT. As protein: CASSFRGRTDTQYF.

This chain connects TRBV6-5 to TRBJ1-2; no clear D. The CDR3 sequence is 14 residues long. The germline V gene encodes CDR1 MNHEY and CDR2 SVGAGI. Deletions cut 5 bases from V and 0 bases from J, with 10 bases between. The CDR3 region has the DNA TGTGCCAGCAGTCCGTCGACATCTAACTATGGCTACACCTTC. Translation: CASSPSTSNYGYTF.

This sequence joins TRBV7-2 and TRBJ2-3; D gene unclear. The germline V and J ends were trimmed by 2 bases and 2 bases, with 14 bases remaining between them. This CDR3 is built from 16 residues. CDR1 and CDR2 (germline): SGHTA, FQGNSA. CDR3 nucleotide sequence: TGTGCCAGCAGCTTATGGGGTGAACGCTTCACAGATACGCAGTATTTT. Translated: CASSLWGERFTDTQYF.

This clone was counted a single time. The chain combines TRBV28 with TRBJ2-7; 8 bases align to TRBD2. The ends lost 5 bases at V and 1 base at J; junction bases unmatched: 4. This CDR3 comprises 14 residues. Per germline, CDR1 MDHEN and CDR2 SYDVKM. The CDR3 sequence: CASSLSGASYEQYF. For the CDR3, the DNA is TGTGCCAGCAGTCTTAGCGGGGCTTCCTACGAGCAGTACTTC.

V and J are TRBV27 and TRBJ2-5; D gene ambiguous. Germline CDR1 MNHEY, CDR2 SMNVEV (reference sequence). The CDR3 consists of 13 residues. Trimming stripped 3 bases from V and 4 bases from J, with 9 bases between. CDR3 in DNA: TGTGCCAGCAGTTTTTGGGAAGGAGAGACCCAGTACTTC. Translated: CASSFWEGETQYF.

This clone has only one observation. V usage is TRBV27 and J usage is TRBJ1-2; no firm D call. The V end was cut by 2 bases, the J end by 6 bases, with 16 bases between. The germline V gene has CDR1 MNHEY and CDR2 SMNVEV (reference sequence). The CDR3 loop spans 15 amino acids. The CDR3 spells CASSLKRAGVNGYTF. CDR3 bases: TGTGCCAGCAGTTTAAAGAGGGCCGGGGTTAATGGCTACACCTTC.

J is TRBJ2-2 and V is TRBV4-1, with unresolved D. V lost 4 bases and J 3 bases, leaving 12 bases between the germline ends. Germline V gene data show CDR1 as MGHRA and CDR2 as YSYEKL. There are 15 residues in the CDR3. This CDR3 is CASSPAQEHTGELFF. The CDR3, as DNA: TGCGCCAGCAGCCCCGCCCAAGAGCACACCGGGGAGCTGTTTTTT.

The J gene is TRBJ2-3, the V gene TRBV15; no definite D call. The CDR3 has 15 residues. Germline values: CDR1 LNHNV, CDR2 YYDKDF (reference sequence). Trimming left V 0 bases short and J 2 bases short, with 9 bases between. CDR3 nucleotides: TGTGCCACCAGCAGAGAGGGTTCGTACACAGATACGCAGTATTTT. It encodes CATSREGSYTDTQYF.